The next 4 T cell receptor beta chains were all read from a single sample in a study of blood T cell repertoires in COVID-19. Method: immunoSEQ multiplex PCR; TCRdb's copy keeps in-frame clones and lacks some. The data show some 62,000 clones, about nine tenths seen once. Specimen: peripheral blood. Receptors originate from a human donor in a cohort sampled during active COVID-19.

V usage is TRBV6-1 and J usage is TRBJ1-5; 7 nucleotides align to TRBD1. The CDR3 extends over 15 amino acids. The trim removed 2 bases at V and 7 bases at J, leaving 8 bases unmatched. Per the germline V gene, CDR1 is MNHNS and CDR2 is SASEGT. CDR3 residues: CASSENRGRGQPQHF. The CDR3 region has the DNA TGTGCCAGCAGTGAAAACAGGGGTCGGGGGCAGCCCCAGCATTTT.

V and J are TRBV27 and TRBJ1-4, with D unclear. The V gene's germline CDR1 is MNHEY and CDR2 SMNVEV (reference sequence). The CDR3 loop spans 15 amino acids. V was cut by 2 bases and J by 0 bases, with 7 bases left in between. The CDR3 loop reads CASSLGPATNEKLFF. The DNA of the CDR3 is TGTGCCAGCAGTTTAGGGCCTGCAACTAATGAAAAACTGTTTTTT.

The V gene is TRBV6-6, the J gene TRBJ1-6, with 7 bases fitting TRBD1. Germline-derived CDR1 and CDR2 are MNHNY and SVGAGI (reference sequence). The CDR3 covers 14 residues. Losses at the gene ends were 5 bases for V and 10 bases for J; bases not matched to a gene: 8. DNA for the CDR3: TGTGCCAGCAGTCACGGACAGGCAGGCTCACCCCTCCACTTT. This encodes CASSHGQAGSPLHF.

This chain joins TRBV5-4 and TRBJ2-5; D possibly corresponds to TRBD2 (7 bases). The CDR3 totals 15 residues. Germline V lookup: CDR1 SGHNT, CDR2 YYREEE (reference sequence). V lost 0 bases and J lost 5, with 14 bases in between. The CDR3 DNA is TGTGCCAGCAGCTTGGGAGGGGGGGCTCTGGAGACCCAGTACTTC. Residues: CASSLGGGALETQYF.